The T cell receptor (beta chain) described here comes from a study of T cell changes during pregnancy in multiple sclerosis. CDR1 is MNHEY, CDR2 SVGAGI, per germline. This CDR3 is 14 amino acids long. V was cut by 0 bases and J by 5 bases, with 10 bases left in between. Sequencing used immunoSEQ multiplex PCR; TCRdb keeps in-frame clones, though not all of them. The table has tens of thousands of clones, almost 95% seen once. The receptor was derived from a female donor in good health, enrolled as a control in a pregnancy study. The sample was CD8+ T cells from peripheral blood mononuclear cells, taken in the third trimester of pregnancy. The J gene is TRBJ2-5, the V gene TRBV6-5, with unresolved D. In DNA, the CDR3 is TGTGCCAGCAGTTACTCGTCCGGTTCGGAGACCCAGTACTTC. Protein sequence: CASSYSSGSETQYF.